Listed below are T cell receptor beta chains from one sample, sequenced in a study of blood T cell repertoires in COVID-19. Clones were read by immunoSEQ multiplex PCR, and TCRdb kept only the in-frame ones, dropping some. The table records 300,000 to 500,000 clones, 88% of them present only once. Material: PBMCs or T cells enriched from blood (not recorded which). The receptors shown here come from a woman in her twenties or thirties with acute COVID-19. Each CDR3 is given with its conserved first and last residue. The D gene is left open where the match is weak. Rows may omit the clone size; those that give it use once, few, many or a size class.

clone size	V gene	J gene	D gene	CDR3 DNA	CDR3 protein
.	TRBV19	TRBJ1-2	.	TGTGCCAGTAGTATTTTCGGCGGGAACTATGGCTACACCTTC	CASSIFGGNYGYTF
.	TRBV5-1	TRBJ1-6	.	TGCGCCAGCGGGGGGGAGTATAATTCACCCCTCCACTTT	CASGGEYNSPLHF
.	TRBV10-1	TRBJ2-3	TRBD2	TGCGCCAGCAGCGAAGGACTAGCGGGGGTCACAGATACGCAGTATTTT	CASSEGLAGVTDTQYF
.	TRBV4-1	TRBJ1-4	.	TGCGCCAGCAGCCAAGATGTGAGGCAGGGTAATGAAAAACTGTTTTTT	CASSQDVRQGNEKLFF
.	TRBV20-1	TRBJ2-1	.	TGCAGTGCTAGTAACAGTATGTACAATGAGCAGTTCTTC	CSASNSMYNEQFF
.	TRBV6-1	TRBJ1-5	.	TGTGCCAGCAGTGAGGGGGGGAATCAGCCCCAGCATTTT	CASSEGGNQPQHF
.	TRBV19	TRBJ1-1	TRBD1	TGTGCCAGTAGTACGTTACCGGGACAGGGGGGCACTGAAGCTTTCTTT	CASSTLPGQGGTEAFF
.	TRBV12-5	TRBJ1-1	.	TGTGCTAGTGGTTTGGAGGGGGTGAACACTGAAGCTTTCTTT	CASGLEGVNTEAFF
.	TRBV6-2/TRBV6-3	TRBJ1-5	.	TGTGCCAGCAGTGACAGACGGGGCAATCAGCCCCAGCATTTT	CASSDRRGNQPQHF
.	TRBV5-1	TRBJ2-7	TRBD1	TGCGCCAGCAGTCCCGTATTCGGACAGGGACAATCCTACGAGCAGTACTTC	CASSPVFGQGQSYEQYF
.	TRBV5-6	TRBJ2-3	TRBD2	TGTGCCAGCAGCTTGTCGGGACTAGGATTATCGGATACGCAGTATTTT	CASSLSGLGLSDTQYF
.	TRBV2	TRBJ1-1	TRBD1	TGTGCCAGCAAAACTGGTGACAGGGCGTCCACTGAAGCTTTCTTT	CASKTGDRASTEAFF
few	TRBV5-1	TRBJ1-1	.	TGCGCCAGCAGCTTGACTCCGAACACTGAAGCTTTCTTT	CASSLTPNTEAFF
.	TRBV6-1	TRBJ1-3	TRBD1	TGTGCCAGCAGTGCCACGGGACAGATCTCTGGAAACACCATATATTTT	CASSATGQISGNTIYF
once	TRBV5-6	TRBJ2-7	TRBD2	TGTGCCAGCAGCTTGGCGGGGGGTGGGACCTACGAGCAGTACTTC	CASSLAGGGTYEQYF
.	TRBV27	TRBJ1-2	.	TGTGCCAGCAGTTTATCCTCACAGGGATCCCTCTATGGCTACACCTTC	CASSLSSQGSLYGYTF
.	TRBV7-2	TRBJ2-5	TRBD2	TGTGCCAGCAGCCCCACCGGGACTAGCGGAGAGACCCAGTACTTC	CASSPTGTSGETQYF